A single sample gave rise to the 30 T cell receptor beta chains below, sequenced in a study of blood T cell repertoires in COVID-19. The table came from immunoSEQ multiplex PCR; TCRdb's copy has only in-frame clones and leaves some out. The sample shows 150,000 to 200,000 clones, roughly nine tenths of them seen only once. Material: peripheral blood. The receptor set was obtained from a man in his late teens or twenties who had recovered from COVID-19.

DNA for the CDR3: TGCGCCAGCAGTTACGGACAGGCTACTGGAAACACCATATATTTT. Its protein is CASSYGQATGNTIYF. The J gene is TRBJ1-3, the V gene TRBV5-1; 7 bases align to TRBD1. V was pared by 5 bases and J by 2 bases, with 7 bases of the junction left unmatched. This CDR3 has 15 residues. Germline V gene data show CDR1 as SGHRS and CDR2 as YFSETQ.

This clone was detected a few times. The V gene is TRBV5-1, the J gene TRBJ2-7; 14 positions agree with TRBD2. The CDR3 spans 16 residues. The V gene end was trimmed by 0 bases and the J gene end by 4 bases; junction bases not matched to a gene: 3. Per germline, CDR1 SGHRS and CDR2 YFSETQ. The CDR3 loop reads CASSLAGTSGSYEQYF. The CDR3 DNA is TGCGCCAGCAGCTTGGCCGGGACTAGCGGGAGTTACGAGCAGTACTTC.

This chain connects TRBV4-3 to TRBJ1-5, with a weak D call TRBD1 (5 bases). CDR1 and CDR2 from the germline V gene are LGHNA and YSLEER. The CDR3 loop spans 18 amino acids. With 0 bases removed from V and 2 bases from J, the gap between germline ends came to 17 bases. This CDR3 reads CASSQDVARGYGNQPQHF. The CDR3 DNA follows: TGCGCCAGCAGCCAAGATGTGGCCCGGGGGTATGGCAATCAGCCCCAGCATTTT.

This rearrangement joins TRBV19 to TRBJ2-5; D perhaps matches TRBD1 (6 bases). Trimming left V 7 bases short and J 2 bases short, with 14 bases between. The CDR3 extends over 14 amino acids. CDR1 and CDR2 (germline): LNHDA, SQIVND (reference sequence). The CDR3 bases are TGTGCCAGTAAGGTAGGGGGTGGTCAAGAGACCCAGTACTTC. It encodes CASKVGGGQETQYF.

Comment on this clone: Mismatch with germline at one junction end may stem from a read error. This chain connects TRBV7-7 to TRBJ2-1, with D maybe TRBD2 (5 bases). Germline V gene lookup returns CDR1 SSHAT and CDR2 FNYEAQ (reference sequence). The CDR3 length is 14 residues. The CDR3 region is CASSLGGSSNEQFF. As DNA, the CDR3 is TGTGCTAGCAGCTTAGGTGGGAGCAGCAATGAGCAGTTCTTC.

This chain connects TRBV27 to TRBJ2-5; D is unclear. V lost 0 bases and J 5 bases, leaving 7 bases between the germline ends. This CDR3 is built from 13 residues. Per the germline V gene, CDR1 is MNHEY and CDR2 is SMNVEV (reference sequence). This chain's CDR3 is CASSLSIGETQYF. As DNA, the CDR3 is TGTGCCAGCAGTTTATCGATCGGGGAGACCCAGTACTTC.

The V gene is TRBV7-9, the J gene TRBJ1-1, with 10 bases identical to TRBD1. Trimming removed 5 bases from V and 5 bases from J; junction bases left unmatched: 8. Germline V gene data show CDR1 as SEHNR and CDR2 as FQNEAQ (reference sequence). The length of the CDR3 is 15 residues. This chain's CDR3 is CASSPRDRGRTEAFF. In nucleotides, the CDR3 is TGTGCCAGCAGCCCCCGGGACAGGGGAAGGACTGAAGCTTTCTTT.

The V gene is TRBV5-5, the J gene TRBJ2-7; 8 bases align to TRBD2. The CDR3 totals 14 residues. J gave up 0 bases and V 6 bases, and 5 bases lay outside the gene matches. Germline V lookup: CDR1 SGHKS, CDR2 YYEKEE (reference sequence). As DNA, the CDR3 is TGTGCCAGCATTGCCGGACTAGCCTCCTACGAGCAGTACTTC. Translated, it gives CASIAGLASYEQYF.

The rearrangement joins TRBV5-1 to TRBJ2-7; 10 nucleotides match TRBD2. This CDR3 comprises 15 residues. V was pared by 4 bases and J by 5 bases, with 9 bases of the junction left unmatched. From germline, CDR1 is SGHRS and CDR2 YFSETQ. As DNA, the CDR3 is TGCGCCAGCAGCAGTGGCCGGACTAGCGGTAACGAGCAGTACTTC. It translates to CASSSGRTSGNEQYF. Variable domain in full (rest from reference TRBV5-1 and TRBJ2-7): KAGVTQTPRYLIKTRGQQVTLSCSPISGHRSVSWYQQTPGQGLQFLFEYFSETQRNKGNFPGRFSGRQFSNSRSEMNVSTLELGDSALYLCASSSGRTSGNEQYFGPGTRLTVT.

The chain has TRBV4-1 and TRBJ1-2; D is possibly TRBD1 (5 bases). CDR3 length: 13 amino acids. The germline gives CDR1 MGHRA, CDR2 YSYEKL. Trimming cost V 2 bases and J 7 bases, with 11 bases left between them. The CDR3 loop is CASSQSQGSGYTF. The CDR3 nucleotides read TGCGCCAGCAGCCAATCTCAGGGTTCTGGCTACACCTTC.

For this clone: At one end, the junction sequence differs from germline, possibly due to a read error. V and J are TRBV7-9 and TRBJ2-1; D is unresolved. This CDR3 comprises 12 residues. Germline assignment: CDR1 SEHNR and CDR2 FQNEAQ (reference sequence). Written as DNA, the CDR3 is TGTGCCAGCAGCTTATCCTTCAATGAGCAGTTCTTC. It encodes CASSLSFNEQFF.

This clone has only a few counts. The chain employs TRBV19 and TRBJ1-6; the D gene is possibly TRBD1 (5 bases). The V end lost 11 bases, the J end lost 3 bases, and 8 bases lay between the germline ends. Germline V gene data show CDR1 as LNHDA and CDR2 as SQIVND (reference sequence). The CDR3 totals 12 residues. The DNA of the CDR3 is TGTGCCTCCCAGGGCTATAATTCACCCCTCCACTTT. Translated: CASQGYNSPLHF.

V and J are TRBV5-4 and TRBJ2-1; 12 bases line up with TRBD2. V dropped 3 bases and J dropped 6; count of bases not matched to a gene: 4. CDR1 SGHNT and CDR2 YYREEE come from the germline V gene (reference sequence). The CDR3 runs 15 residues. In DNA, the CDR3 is TGTGCCAGCAGCTCCGGACTAGCGGGACGCAATGAGCAGTTCTTC. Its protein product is CASSSGLAGRNEQFF.

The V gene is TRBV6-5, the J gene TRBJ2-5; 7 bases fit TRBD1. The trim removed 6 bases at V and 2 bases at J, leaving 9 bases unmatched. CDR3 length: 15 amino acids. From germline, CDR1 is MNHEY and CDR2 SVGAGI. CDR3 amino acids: CASSPTGVGQETQYF. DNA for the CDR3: TGTGCCAGCAGCCCAACAGGGGTTGGACAAGAGACCCAGTACTTC.

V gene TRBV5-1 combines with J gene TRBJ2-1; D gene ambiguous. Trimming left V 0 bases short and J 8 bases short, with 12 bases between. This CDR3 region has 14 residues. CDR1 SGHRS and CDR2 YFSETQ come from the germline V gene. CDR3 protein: CASSLGSRADEQFF. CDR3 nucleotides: TGCGCCAGCAGCTTGGGGTCTAGAGCTGATGAGCAGTTCTTC.

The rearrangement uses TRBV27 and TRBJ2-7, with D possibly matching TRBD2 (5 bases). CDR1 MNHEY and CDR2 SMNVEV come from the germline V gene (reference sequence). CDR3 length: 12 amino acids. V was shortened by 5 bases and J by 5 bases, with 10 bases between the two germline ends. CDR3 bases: TGTGCCAGCAGTCCTCCCGGGGACGAGCAGTACTTC. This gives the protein CASSPPGDEQYF.

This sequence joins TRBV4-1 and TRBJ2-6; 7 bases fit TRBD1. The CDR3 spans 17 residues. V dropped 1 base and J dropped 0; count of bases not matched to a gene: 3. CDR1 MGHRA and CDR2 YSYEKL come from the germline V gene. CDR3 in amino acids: CASSQVPGGSGANVLTF. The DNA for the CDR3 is TGCGCCAGCAGCCAAGTCCCAGGGGGCTCTGGGGCCAACGTCCTGACTTTC.

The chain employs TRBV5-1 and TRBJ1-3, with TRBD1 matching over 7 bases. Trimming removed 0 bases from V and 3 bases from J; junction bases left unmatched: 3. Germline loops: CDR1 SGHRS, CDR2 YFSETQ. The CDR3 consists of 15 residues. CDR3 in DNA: TGCGCCAGCAGCTTGGAGACAGGGAGTGGAAACACCATATATTTT. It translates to CASSLETGSGNTIYF.

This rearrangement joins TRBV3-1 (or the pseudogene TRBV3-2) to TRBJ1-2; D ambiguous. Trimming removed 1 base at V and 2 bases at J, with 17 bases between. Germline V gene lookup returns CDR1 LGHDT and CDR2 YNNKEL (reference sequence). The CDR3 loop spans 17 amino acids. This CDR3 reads CASSQGIKVPGNYGYTF. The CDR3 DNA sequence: TGTGCCAGCAGCCAAGGAATCAAAGTCCCGGGAAACTATGGCTACACCTTC.

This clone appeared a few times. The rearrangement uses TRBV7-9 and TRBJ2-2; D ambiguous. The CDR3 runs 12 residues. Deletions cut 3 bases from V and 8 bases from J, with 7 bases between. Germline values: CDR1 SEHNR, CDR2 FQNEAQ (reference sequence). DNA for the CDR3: TGTGCCAGCAGCTTCCAGTGGGGGGAGCTGTTTTTT. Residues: CASSFQWGELFF.

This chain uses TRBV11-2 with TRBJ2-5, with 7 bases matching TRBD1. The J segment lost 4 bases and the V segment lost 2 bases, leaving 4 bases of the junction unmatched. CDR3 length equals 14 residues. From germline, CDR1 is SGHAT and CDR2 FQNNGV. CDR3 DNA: TGTGCCAGCAGCTTAACAGGGGTTGGAGAGACCCAGTACTTC. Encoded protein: CASSLTGVGETQYF.

The CDR3 region is CASRTSGTDYEQYF. The CDR3 DNA reads as TGTGCCAGCAGAACATCCGGGACAGATTACGAGCAGTACTTC. The chain carries TRBV28 and TRBJ2-7; 7 bases are shared with TRBD1. V dropped 6 bases and J dropped 4; count of bases not matched to a gene: 9. Germline-derived CDR1 and CDR2 are MDHEN and SYDVKM. The CDR3 extends over 14 amino acids.

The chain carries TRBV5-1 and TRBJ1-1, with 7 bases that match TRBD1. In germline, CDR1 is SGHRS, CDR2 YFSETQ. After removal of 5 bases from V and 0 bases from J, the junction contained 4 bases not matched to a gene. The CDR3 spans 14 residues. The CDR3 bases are TGCGCCAGCAGACCAGACAGGGTGAACACTGAAGCTTTCTTT. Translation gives CASRPDRVNTEAFF.

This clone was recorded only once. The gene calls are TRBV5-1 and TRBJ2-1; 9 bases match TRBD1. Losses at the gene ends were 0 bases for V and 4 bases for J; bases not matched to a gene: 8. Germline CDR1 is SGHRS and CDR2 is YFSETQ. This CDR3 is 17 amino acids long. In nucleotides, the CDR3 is TGCGCCAGCAGCTTGGGGCCCACGGGACAGGGATACAATGAGCAGTTCTTC. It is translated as CASSLGPTGQGYNEQFF.

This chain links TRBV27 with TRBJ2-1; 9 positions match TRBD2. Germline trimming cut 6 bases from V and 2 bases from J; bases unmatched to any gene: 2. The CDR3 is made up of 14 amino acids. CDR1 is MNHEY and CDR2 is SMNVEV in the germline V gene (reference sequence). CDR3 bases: TGTGCCAGCAGGGCGGGAGGGCCCTACAATGAGCAGTTCTTC. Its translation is CASRAGGPYNEQFF.

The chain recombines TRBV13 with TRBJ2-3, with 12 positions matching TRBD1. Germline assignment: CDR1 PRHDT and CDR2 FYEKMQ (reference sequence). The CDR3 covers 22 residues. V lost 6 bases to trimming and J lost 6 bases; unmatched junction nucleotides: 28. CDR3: CASSFSTPGTGGRGTVPDTQYF. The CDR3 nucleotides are TGTGCCAGCAGTTTCTCAACCCCCGGGACAGGGGGCCGCGGGACCGTCCCCGATACGCAGTATTTT.

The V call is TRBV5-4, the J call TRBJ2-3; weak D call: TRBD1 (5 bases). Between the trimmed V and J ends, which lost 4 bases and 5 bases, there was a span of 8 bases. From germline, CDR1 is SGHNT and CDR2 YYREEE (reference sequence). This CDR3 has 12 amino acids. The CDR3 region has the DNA TGTGCCAGCAGCCATCAGGGAGATACGCAGTATTTT. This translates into CASSHQGDTQYF.

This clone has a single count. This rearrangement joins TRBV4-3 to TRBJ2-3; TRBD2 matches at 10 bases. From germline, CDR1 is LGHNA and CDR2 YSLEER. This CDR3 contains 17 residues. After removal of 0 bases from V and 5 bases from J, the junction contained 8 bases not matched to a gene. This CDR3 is CASSQDSSGRAGDTQYF. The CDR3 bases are TGCGCCAGCAGCCAAGATTCCAGCGGGAGGGCCGGAGATACGCAGTATTTT.

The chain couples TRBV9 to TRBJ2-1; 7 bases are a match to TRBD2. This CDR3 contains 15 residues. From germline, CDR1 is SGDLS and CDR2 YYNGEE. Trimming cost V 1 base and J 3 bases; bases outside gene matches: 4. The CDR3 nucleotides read TGTGCCAGCAGCGTAAATAGCGGGCTCTACAATGAGCAGTTCTTC. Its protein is CASSVNSGLYNEQFF. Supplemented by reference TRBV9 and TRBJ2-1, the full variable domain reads DSGVTQTPKHLITATGQRVTLRCSPRSGDLSVYWYQQSLDQGLQFLIQYYNGEERAKGNILERFSAQQFPDLHSELNLSSLELGDSALYFCASSVNSGLYNEQFFGPGTRLTVL.

The CDR3 protein is CASSLHPGTSGRAPYNEQFF. Written as DNA, the CDR3 is TGTGCCAGCAGCCTCCACCCCGGGACTAGCGGGAGGGCCCCCTACAATGAGCAGTTCTTC. The rearrangement joins TRBV13 to TRBJ2-1, with 16 bases identical to TRBD2. V lost 5 bases and J lost 2; bases outside the gene matches: 12. Germline V gene data show CDR1 as PRHDT and CDR2 as FYEKMQ (reference sequence). The CDR3 extends over 20 amino acids.